The clone carrying this T cell receptor (beta chain) was counted many times. The target antigen is unknown. From germline, CDR1 is LGHNT and CDR2 FRNRAP. V dropped 6 bases and J dropped 5 bases, with 20 bases sitting between them. This CDR3 spans 15 amino acids. The sample belongs to a study of immune heterogeneity within non-small cell lung tumors. Study-wide background: The tumors comprised several squamous cell carcinomas, around 10 non-squamous carcinomas and 1 not otherwise specified.

It was a multiplex PCR that amplified TCR beta CDR3, with 32 V and 13 J primers. TCRdb used MiXCR to reprocess the multiplex PCR reads, holding one entry per CDR3 protein. The sample lists fewer than 15,000 distinct CDR3 sequences, around 27% seen once, with roughly 5.2% in the top ten. Whole-study findings and limits: A moderate but significant correlation was found, linking local T-cell clonality with local tumor mutational burden (R approximately 0.36). Identical dominant CDR3 beta clonotypes showed recurrence across tumor sites within a patient, and site-unique high-frequency clones were also present.

Per sample, about 0.55 ug of bulk tumor genomic DNA was the template used. Taken during surgery, several biopsies per primary tumor were spaced as far apart as possible within the tumor mass. The study enrolled patients with untreated, newly diagnosed non-small cell lung cancer who underwent curative surgery. A total of fewer than 19 patients with newly diagnosed non-small cell lung cancer, all of whom were undergoing surgery with curative intent, made up the donors. The chain combines TRBV12-5 with TRBJ2-7; no reliable D call. Sequenced sample: lung tumor tissue. The receptor's source is a man aged 35 to 55 with non-small cell lung cancer. The DNA for the CDR3 is TGTGCTAGTGGCCTCCAAGGGATAGCCTGGGACGAGCAGTACTTC. It specifies CASGLQGIAWDEQYF.